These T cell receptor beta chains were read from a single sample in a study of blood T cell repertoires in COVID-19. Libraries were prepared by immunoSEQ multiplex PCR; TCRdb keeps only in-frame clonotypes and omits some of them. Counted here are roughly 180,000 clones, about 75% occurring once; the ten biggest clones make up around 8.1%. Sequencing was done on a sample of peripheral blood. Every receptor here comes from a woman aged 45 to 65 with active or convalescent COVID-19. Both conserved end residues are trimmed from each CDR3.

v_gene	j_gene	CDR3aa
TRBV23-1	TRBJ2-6	ASSQPTLRDSRTGANVLT
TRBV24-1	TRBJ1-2	ATSDSRTGLVGGYT
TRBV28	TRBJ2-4	ASSPGTVTLGDIQY
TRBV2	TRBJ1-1	ASTLTETMNTEAF
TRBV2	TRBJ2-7	AIRDRGYEQY
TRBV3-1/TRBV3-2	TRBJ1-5	ASSQGAGSNQPQH
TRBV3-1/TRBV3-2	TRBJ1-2	ASSHPGVVTGYT
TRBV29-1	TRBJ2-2	SVQQGTTGELF
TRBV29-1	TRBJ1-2	SVEPGQSYGYT
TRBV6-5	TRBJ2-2	ASRPGLNTGELF
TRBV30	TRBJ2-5	AWSGLSWETQY
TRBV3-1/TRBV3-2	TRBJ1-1	ASSHRRRDEAF
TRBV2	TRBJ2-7	ASSTLTEYEQY
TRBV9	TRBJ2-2	ASSVVQGRGELF
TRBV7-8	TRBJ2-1	ASSLGGLEQF
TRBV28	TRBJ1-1	ASTATGDTEAF